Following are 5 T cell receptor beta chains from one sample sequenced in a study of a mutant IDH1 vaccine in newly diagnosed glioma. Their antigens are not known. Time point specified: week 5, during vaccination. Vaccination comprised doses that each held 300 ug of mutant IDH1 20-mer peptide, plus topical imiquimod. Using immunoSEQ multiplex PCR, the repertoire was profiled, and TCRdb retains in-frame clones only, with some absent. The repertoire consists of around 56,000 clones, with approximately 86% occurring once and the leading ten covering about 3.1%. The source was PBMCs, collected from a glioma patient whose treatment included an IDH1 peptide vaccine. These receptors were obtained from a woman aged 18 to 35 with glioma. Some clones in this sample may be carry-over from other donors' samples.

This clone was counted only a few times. The CDR3 spells CASSLKGQGRYGPQFF. CDR3 nucleotide sequence: TGTGCCAGCAGCTTGAAGGGACAGGGGCGCTACGGACCGCAGTTCTTC. The V gene is TRBV5-6, the J gene TRBJ2-1; 10 nucleotides align to TRBD1. In germline, CDR1 is SGHDT, CDR2 YYEEEE. This CDR3 is 16 amino acids long. With 1 base clipped from V and 12 bases from J, the junction kept 13 bases outside the gene matches.

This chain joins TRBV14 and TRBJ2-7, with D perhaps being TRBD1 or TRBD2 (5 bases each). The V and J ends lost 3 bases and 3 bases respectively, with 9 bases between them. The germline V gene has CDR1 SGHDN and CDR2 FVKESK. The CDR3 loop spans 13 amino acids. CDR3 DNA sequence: TGTGCCAGCAGCCAGGGGACCAGCTACGAGCAGTACTTC. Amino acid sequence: CASSQGTSYEQYF. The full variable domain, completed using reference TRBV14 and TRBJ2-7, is EAGVTQFPSHSVIEKGQTVTLRCDPISGHDNLYWYRRVMGKEIKFLLHFVKESKQDESGMPNNRFLAERTGGTYSTLKVQPAELEDSGVYFCASSQGTSYEQYFGPGTRLTVT.

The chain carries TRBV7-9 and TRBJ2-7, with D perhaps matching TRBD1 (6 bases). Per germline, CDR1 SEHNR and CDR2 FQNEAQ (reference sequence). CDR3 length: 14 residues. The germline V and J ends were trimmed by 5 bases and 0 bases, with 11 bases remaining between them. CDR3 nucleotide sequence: TGTGCCAGCAGCCCCTGGGACAACTCCTACGAGCAGTACTTC. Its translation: CASSPWDNSYEQYF.

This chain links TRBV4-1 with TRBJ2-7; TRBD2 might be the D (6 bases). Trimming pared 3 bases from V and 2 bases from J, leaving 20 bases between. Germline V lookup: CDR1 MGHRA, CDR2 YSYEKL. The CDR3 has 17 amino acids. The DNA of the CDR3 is TGCGCCAGCAGCCACCCGAGGGCGGGACGGGACCCCTACGAGCAGTACTTC. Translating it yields CASSHPRAGRDPYEQYF.

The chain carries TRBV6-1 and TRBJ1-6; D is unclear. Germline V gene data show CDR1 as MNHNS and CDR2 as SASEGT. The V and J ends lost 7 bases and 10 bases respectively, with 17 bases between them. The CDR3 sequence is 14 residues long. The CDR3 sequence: CASTGVVRESPLHF. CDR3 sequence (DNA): TGTGCCAGCACCGGGGTGGTTAGGGAGTCACCCCTCCACTTT.